This T cell receptor (beta chain) was observed in a study of neurological immune-mediated disorders. Overall study context: The 34 multiple sclerosis patients comprised roughly 30 that were relapsing-remitting and 3 that were secondary progressive.

The length of the CDR3 is 13 residues. Trimming pared 3 bases from V and 8 bases from J, leaving 11 bases between. Template-switch 5'RACE cDNA synthesis added a 10-nucleotide unique molecular identifier. Each CDR3 protein gets one entry after TCRdb re-called the 5' RACE reads with MiXCR. The repertoire holds about 35,000 distinct CDR3 sequences, with 3.5% to 4% as singletons. This clonotype was counted at least ten times. Stored at -80 C, 2 million PBMCs were the source of the unsorted libraries. The sequenced material came from PBMCs. This chain connects TRBV12-3 or TRBV12-4 to TRBJ1-3, with D unclear. The receptor's source is a man aged 25 to 45 with multiple sclerosis. This chain's CDR3 is CASSLSSEDTIYF. CDR3 nucleotides: TGTGCCAGCAGTTTGAGTTCGGAAGACACCATATATTTT.